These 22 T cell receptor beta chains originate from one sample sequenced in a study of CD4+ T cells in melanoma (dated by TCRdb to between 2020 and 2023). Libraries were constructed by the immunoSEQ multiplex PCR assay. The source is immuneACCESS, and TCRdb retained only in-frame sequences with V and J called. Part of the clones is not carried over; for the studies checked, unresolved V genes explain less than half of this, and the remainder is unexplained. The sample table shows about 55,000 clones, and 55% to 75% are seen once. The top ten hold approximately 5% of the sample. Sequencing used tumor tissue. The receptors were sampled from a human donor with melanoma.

The CDR3 spells CASSSGYEQYF. In nucleotides, the CDR3 is TGTGCCAGCAGTTCAGGATACGAGCAGTACTTC. This chain joins TRBV27 and TRBJ2-7; D uncertain. Germline CDR1 reads MNHEY; CDR2 reads SMNVEV (reference sequence). The CDR3 loop spans 11 amino acids. The V end lost 4 bases, the J end lost 4 bases, and 5 bases lay between the germline ends.

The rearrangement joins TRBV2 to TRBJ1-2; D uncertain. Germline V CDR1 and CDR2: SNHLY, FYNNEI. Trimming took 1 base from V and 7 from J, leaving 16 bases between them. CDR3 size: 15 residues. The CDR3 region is CASSEGDGSAIGYTF. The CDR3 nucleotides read TGTGCCAGCAGTGAAGGAGACGGATCTGCTATTGGCTACACCTTC.

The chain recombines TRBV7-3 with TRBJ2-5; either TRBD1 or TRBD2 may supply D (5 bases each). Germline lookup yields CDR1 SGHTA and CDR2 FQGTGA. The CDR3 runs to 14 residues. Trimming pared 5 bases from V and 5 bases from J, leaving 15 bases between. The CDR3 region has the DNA TGTGCCAGCAGCACTGCCGGGTGGGGGGAGACCCAGTACTTC. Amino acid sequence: CASSTAGWGETQYF.

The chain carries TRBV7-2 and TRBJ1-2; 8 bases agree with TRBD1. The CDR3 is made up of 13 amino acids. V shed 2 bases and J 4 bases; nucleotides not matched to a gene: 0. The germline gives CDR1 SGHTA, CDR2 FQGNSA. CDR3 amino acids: CASSLQGAYGYTF. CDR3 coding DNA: TGTGCCAGCAGCTTACAGGGGGCCTATGGCTACACCTTC.

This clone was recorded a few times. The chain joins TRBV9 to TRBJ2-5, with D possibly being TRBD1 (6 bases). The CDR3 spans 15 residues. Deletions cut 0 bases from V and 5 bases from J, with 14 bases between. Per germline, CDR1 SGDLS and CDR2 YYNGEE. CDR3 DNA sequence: TGTGCCAGCAGCGTAGGGGATTGGGGGCAGGAGACCCAGTACTTC. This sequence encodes CASSVGDWGQETQYF.

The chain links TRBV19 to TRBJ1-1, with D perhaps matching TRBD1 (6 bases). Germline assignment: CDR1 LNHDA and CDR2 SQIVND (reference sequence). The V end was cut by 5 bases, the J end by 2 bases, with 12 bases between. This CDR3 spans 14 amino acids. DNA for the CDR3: TGTGCCAGTAGTGGGGGACAAAGAAACACTGAAGCTTTCTTT. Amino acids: CASSGGQRNTEAFF.

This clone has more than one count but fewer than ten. The CDR3, as DNA: TGTGCCAGCAGCTTGTGGGCTGAAGCTTTCTTT. Amino acid sequence: CASSLWAEAFF. The chain joins TRBV5-8 to TRBJ1-1; D call uncertain. Germline CDR1 and CDR2: SGHTS and YDEGEE. The CDR3 loop spans 11 amino acids. Trimming removed 1 base from V and 6 bases from J, with 4 bases in between.

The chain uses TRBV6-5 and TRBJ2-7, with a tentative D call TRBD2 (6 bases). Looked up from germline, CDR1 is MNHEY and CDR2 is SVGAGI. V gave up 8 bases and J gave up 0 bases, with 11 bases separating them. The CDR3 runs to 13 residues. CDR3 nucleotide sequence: TGTGCCAGCGGAAGGGACTCCTCCTACGAGCAGTACTTC. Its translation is CASGRDSSYEQYF.

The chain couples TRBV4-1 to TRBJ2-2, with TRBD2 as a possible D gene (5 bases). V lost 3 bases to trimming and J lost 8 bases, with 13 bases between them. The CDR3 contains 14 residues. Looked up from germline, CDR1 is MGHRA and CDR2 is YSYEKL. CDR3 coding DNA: TGCGCCAGCAGCCACGGGGAGAGAAGGGGGGAGCTGTTTTTT. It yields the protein CASSHGERRGELFF.

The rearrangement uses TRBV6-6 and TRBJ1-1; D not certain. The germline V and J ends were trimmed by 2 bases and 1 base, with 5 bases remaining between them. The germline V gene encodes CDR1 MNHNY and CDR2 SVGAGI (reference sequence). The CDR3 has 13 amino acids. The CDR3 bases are TGTGCCAGCAGTTACGGGGAGAACACTGAAGCTTTCTTT. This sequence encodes CASSYGENTEAFF.

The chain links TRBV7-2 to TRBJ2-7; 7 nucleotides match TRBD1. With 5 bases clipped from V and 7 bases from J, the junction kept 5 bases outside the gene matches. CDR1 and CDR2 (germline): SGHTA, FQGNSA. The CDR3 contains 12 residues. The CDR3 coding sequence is TGTGCCAGCAGCATTGGGACAGAGGAGCAGTACTTC. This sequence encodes CASSIGTEEQYF.

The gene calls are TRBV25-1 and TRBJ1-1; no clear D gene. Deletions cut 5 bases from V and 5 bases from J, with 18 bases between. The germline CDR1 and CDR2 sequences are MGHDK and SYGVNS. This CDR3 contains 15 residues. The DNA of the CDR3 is TGTGCCAGCAGTTTCCTGGCGGTGGGAAAGACTGAAGCTTTCTTT. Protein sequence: CASSFLAVGKTEAFF.

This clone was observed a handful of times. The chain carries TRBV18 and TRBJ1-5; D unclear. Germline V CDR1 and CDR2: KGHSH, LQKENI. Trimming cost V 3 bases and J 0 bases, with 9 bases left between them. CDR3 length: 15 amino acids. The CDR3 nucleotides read TGTGCCAGCTCACCCGGGGATGTTAGCAATCAGCCCCAGCATTTT. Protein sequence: CASSPGDVSNQPQHF.

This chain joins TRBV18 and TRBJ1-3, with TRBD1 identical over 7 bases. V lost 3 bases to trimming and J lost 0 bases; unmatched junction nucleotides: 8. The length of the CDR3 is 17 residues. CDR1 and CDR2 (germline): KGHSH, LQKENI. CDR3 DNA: TGTGCCAGCTCACCTCGGGACAGATCCCGCTCTGGAAACACCATATATTTT. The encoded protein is CASSPRDRSRSGNTIYF.

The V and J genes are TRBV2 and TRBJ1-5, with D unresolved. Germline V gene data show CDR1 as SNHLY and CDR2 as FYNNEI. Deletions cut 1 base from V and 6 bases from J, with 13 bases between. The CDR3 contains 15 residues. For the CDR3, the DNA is TGTGCCAGCAGTGAAGACACCGCTGGAAGTCAGCCCCAGCATTTT. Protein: CASSEDTAGSQPQHF.

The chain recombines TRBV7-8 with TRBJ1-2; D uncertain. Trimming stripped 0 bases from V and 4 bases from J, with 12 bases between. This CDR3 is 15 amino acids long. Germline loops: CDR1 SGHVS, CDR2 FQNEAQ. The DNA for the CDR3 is TGTGCCAGCAGCTTAGCGTGGCAGACCTCCTATGGCTACACCTTC. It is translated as CASSLAWQTSYGYTF.

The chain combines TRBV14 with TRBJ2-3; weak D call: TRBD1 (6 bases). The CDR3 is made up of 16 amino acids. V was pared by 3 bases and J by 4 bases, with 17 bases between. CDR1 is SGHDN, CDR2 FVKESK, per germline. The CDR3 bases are TGTGCCAGCAGCCACGGGACAAAGGGACGCGCAGATACGCAGTATTTT. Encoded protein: CASSHGTKGRADTQYF.

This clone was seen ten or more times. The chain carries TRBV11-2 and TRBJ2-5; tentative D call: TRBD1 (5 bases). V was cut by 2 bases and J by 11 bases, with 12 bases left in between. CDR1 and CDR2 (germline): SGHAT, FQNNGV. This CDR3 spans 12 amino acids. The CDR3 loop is CASSLLGHTQYF. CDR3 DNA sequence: TGTGCCAGCAGCTTATTGGGGCATACACAGTACTTC.

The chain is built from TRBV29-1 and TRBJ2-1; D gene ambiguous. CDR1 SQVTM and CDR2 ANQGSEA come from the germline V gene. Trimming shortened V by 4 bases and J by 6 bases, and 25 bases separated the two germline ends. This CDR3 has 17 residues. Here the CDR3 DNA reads TGCAGCGTTGCGCTTAGGGTTTGGTCCCCACACAGCAATGAGCAGTTCTTC. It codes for CSVALRVWSPHSNEQFF.

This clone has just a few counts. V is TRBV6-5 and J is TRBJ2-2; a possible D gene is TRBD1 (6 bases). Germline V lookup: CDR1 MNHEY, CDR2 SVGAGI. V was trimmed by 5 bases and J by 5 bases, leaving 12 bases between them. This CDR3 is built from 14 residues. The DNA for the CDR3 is TGTGCCAGCAGTCAGCACAGGGTTACCGGGGAGCTGTTTTTT. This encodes CASSQHRVTGELFF.

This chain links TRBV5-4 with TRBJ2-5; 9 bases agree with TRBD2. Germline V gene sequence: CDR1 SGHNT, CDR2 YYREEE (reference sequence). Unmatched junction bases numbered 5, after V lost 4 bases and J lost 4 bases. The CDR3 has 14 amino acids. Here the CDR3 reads CASSPPGLAETQYF. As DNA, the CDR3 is TGTGCCAGCAGCCCGCCGGGACTAGCAGAGACCCAGTACTTC.

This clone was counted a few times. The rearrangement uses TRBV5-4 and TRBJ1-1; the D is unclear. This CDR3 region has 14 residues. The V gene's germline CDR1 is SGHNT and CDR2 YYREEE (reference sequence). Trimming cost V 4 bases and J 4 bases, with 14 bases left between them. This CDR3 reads CASSNHRGGTEAFF. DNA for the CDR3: TGTGCCAGCAGCAATCACCGAGGCGGCACTGAAGCTTTCTTT.